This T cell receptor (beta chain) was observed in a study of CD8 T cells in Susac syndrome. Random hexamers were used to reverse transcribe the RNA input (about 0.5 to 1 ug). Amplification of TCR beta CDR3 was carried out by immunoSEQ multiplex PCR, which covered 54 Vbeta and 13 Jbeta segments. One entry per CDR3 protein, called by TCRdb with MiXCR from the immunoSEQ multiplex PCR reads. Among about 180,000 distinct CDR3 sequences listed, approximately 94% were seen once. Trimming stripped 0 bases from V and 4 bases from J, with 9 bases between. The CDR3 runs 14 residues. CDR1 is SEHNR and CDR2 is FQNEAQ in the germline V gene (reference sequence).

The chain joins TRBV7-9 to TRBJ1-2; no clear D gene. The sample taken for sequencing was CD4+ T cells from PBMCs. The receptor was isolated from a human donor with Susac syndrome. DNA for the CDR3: TGTGCCAGCAGCTTAGCAGGACTATCCTATGGCTACACCTTC. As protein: CASSLAGLSYGYTF.